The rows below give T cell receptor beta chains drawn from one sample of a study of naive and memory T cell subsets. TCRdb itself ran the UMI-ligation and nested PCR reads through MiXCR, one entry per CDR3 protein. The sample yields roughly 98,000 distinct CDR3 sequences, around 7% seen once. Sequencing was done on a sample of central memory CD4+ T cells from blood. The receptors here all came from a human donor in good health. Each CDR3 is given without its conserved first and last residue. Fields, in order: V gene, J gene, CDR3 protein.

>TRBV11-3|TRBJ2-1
ASSSDGTSGTGNEQF
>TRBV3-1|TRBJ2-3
ASSQNRRPDTQY
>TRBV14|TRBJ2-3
ASRPSGGAWSNTQY
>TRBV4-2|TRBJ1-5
ASSHSDSNQPQH
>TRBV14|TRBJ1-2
ASSQGNRVSGYT
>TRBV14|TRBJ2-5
ASSQKRGTQY
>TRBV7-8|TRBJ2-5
ASSLAPGQETQY
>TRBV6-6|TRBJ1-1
ASSYGGQRDTEAF
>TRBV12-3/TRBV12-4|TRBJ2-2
ASSARTQVTGELF
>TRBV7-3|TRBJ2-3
ASSPLGSGHSTDTQY
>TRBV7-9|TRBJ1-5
ASSLDADQPQH
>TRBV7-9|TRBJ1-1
ASSFFDAEAF
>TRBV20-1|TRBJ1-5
SARVDTEGPQH
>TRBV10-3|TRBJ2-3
AISGSKDTQY
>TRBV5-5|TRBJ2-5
ASSFTGAGETQY
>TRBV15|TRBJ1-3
ATSLRDRAFSGNTIY
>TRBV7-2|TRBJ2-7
ASKSFDRDYEQY
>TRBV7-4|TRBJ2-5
ASSLGLLKETQY
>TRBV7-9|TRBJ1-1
ASSLLRGWEAF
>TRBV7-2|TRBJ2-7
ASSSQLPRQAHYEQY